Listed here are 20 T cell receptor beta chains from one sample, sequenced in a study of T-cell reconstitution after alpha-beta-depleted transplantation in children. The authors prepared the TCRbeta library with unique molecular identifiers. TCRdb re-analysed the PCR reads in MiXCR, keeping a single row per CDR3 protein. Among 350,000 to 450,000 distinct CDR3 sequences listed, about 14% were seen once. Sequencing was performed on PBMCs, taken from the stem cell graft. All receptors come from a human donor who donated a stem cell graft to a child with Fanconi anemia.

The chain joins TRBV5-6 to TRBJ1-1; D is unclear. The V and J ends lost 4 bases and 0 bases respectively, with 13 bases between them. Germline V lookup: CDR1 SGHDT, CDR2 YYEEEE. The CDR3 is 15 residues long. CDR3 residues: CASSAAVSLNTEAFF. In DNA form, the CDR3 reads TGTGCCAGCAGCGCAGCGGTATCACTGAACACTGAAGCTTTCTTT.

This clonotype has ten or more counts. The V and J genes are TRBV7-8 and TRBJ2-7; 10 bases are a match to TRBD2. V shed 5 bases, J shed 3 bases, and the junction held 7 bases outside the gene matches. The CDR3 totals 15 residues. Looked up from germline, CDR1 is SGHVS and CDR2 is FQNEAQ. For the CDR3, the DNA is TGTGCCAGCAGCCCTACTAGCGGGGAGAGCTACGAGCAGTACGTC. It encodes CASSPTSGESYEQYV.

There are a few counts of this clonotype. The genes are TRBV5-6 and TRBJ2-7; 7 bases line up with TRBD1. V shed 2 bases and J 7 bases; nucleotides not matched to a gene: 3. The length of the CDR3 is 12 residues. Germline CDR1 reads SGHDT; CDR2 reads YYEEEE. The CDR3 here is CASSLLQGEQYF. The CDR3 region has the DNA TGTGCCAGCAGCTTACTACAGGGGGAGCAGTACTTC.

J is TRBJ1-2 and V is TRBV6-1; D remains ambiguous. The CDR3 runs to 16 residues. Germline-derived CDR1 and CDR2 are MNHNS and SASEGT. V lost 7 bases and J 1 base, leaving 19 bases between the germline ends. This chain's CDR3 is CASKRDAARRNYGYTF. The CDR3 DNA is TGTGCCAGCAAGAGAGATGCGGCGAGACGTAACTATGGCTACACCTTC.

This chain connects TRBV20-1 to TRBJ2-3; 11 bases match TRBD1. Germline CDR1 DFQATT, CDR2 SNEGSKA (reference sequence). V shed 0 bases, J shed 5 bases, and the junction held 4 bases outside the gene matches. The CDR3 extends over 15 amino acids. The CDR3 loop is CSARDWGQGVDTQYF. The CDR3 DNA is TGCAGTGCTAGAGATTGGGGACAGGGGGTAGATACGCAGTATTTT.

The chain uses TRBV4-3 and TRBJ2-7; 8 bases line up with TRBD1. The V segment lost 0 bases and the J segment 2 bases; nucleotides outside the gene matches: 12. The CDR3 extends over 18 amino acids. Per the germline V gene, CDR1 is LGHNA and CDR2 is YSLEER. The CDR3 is CASSQEYRAGQGAYEQYF. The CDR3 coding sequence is TGCGCCAGCAGCCAAGAGTATCGTGCAGGACAGGGTGCCTACGAGCAGTACTTC.

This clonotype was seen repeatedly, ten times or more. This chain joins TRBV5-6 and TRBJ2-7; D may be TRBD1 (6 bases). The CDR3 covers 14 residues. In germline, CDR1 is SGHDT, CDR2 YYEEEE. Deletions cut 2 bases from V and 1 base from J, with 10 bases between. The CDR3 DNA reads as TGTGCCAGCAGCTTTTCTAGGGGGTCCTACGAGCAGTACGTC. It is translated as CASSFSRGSYEQYV.

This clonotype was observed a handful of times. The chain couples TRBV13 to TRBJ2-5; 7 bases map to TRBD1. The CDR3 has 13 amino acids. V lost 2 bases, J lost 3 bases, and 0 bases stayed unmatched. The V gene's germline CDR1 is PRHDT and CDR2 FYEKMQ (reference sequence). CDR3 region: CASSLTGEETQYF. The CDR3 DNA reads TGTGCCAGCAGCTTAACAGGGGAAGAGACCCAGTACTTC.

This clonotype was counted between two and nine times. As DNA, the CDR3 is TGCGCCAGCTCCTCGAGGACAGGGGGCGGAGATACGCAGTATTTT. It specifies CASSSRTGGGDTQYF. The V and J genes are TRBV5-1 and TRBJ2-3; 11 nucleotides agree with TRBD1. Trimming cost V 7 bases and J 5 bases; bases outside gene matches: 9. This CDR3 has 15 residues. CDR1 and CDR2 (germline): SGHRS, YFSETQ.

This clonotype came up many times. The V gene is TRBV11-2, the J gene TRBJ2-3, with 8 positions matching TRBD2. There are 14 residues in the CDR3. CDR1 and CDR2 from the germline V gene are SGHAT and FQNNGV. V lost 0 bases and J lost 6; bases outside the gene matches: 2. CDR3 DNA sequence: TGTGCCAGCAGCTTAGATGGGACTAGGGATACGCAGTATTTT. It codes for CASSLDGTRDTQYF.

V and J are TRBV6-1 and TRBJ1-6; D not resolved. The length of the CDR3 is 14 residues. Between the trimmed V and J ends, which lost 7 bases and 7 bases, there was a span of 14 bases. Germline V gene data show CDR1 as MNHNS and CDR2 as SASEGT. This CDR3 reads CASNLIGGNSPLHF. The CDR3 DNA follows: TGTGCCAGCAACCTAATAGGCGGCAATTCACCCCTCCACTTT.

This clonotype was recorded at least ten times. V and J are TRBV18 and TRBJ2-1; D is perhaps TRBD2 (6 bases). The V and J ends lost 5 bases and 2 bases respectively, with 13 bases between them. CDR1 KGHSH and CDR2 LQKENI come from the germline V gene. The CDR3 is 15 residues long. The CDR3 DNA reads TGTGCCAGCTCAAAAACGGGAGTTGCCTACAATGAGCAGTTCTTC. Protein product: CASSKTGVAYNEQFF. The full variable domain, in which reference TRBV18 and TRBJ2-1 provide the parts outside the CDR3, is NAGVMQNPRHLVRRRGQEARLRCSPMKGHSHVYWYRQLPEEGLKFMVYLQKENIIDESGMPKERFSAEFPKEGPSILRIQQVVRGDSAAYFCASSKTGVAYNEQFFGPGTRLTVL.

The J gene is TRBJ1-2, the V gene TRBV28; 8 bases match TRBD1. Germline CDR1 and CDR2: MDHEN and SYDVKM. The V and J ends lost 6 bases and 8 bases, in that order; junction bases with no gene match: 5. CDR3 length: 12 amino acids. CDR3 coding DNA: TGTGCCAGCAGGACAGGGGCCTTCGGCTACACCTTC. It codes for CASRTGAFGYTF.

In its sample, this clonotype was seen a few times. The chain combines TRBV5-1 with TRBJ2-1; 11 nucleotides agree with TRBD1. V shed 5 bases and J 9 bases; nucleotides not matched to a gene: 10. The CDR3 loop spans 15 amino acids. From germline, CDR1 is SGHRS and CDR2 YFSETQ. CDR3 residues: CASRDPGQGDSEQFF. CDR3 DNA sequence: TGCGCCAGCAGGGATCCGGGACAGGGGGATTCTGAGCAGTTCTTC.

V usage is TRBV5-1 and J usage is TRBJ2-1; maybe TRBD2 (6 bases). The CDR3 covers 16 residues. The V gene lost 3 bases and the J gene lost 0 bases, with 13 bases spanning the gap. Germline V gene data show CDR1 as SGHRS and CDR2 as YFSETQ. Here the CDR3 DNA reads TGCGCCAGCAGCTCCTCCGGGACTCTCTCCTACAATGAGCAGTTCTTC. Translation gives CASSSSGTLSYNEQFF.

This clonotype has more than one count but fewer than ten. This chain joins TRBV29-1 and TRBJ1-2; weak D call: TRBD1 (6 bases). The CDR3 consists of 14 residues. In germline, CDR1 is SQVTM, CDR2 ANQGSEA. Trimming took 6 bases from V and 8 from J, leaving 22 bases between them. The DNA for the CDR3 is TGCAGCGTGGATGGATTACAGGGCGTCGGGGGCTACACCTTC. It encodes CSVDGLQGVGGYTF.

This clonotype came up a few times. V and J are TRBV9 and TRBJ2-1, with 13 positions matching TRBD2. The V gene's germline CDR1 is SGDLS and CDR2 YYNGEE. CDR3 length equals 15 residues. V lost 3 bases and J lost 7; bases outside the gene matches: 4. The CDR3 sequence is CASSERTSGGNEQFF. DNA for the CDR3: TGTGCCAGCAGCGAAAGGACTAGCGGGGGAAATGAGCAGTTCTTC.

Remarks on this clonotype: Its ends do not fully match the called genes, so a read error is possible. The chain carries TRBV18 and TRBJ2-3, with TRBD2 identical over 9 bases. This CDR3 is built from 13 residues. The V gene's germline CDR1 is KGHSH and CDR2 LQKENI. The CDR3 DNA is TGTGCCAGCTCCGGGACTAGCATAGATACGCAGTATTTT. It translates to CASSGTSIDTQYF.

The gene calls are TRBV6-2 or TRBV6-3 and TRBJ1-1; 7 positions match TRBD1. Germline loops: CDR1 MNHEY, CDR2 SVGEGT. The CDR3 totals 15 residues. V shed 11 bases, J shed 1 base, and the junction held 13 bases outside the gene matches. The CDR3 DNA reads TGTGCCGGCACCTTTTCGGGGGACAGGAACACTGAAGCTTTCTTT. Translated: CAGTFSGDRNTEAFF.

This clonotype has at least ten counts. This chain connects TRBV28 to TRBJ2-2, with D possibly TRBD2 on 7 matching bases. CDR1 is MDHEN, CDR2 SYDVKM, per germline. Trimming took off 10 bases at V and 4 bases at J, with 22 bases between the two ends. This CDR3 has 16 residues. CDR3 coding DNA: TGTGCCACCCTCGAGAACGGGGGGCTCGGCACCGGGGAGCTGTTTTTT. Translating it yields CATLENGGLGTGELFF. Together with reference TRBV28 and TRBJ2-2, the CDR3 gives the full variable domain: DVKVTQSSRYLVKRTGEKVFLECVQDMDHENMFWYRQDPGLGLRLIYFSYDVKMKEKGDIPEGYSVSREKKERFSLILESASTNQTSMYLCATLENGGLGTGELFFGEGSRLTVL.